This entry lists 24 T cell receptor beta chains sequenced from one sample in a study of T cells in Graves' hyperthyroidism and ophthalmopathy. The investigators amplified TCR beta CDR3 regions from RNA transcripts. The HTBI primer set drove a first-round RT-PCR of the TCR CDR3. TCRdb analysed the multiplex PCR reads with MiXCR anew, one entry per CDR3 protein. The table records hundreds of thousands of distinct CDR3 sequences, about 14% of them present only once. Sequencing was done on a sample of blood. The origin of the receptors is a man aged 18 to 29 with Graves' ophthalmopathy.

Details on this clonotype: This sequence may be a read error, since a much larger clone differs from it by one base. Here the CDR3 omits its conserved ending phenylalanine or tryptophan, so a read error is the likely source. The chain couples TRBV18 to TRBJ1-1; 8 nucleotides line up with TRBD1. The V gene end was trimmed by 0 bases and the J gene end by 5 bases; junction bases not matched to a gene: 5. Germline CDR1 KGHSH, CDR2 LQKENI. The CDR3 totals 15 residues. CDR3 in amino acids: CASSPPGQGRTEAFL. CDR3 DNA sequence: TGTGCCAGCTCACCACCAGGACAGGGTAGGACTGAAGCTTTCCTT.

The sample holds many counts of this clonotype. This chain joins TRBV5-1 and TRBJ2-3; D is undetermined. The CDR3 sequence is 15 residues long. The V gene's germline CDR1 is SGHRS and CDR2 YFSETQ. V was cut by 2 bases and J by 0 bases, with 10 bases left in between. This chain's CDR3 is CASSFQPPSTDTQYF. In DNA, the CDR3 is TGCGCCAGCAGCTTTCAGCCCCCAAGCACAGATACGCAGTATTTT.

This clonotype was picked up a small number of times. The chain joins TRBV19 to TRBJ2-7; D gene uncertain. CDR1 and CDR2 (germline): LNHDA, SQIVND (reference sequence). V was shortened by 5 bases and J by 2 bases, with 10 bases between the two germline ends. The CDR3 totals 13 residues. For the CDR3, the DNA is TGTGCCAGTAGTTGGCAGGAAACCTACGAGCAGTACTTC. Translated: CASSWQETYEQYF.

The CDR3 region is CASSSQTGLNQPQHF. The DNA of the CDR3 is TGTGCCAGCAGTTCCCAGACAGGACTCAATCAGCCCCAGCATTTT. The chain uses TRBV28 and TRBJ1-5; TRBD1 is a possible D gene (6 bases). Trimming pared 4 bases from V and 3 bases from J, leaving 13 bases between. The V gene's germline CDR1 is MDHEN and CDR2 SYDVKM. This CDR3 has 15 residues.

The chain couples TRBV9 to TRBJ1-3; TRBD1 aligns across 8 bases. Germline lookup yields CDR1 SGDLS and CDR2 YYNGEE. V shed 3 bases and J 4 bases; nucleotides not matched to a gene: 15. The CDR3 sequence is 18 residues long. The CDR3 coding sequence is TGTGCCAGCAGCGAATTCAGGGGGCCGAAGGAACCCGGAAACACCATATATTTT. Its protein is CASSEFRGPKEPGNTIYF. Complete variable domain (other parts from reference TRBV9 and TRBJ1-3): DSGVTQTPKHLITATGQRVTLRCSPRSGDLSVYWYQQSLDQGLQFLIQYYNGEERAKGNILERFSAQQFPDLHSELNLSSLELGDSALYFCASSEFRGPKEPGNTIYFGEGSWLTVV.

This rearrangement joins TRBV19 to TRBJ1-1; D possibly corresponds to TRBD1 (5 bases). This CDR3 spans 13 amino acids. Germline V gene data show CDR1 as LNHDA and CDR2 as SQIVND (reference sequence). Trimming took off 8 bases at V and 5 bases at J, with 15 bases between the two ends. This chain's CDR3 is CASGLRGVTEAFF. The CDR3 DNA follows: TGTGCCAGTGGCCTACGGGGGGTGACTGAAGCTTTCTTT.

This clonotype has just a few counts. CDR3 residues: CAIGSSGNTIYF. The CDR3 DNA reads TGTGCCATCGGTAGCTCTGGAAACACCATATATTTT. The genes are TRBV10-3 and TRBJ1-3, with D hard to call. The germline V gene has CDR1 ENHRY and CDR2 SYGVKD. The CDR3 loop spans 12 amino acids. V lost 8 bases and J lost 0, with 5 bases in between.

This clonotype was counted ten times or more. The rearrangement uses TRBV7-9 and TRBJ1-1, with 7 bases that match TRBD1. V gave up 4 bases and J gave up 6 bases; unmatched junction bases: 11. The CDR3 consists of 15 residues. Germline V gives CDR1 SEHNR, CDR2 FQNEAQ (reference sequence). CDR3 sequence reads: CASSSGGSWDSEAFF. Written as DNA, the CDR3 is TGTGCCAGCAGCTCAGGGGGGTCGTGGGATTCTGAAGCTTTCTTT. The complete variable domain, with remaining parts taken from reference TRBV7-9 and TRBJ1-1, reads DTGVSQNPRHKITKRGQNVTFRCDPISEHNRLYWYRQTLGQGPEFLTYFQNEAQLEKSRLLSDRFSAERPKGSFSTLEIQRTEQGDSAMYLCASSSGGSWDSEAFFGQGTRLTVV.

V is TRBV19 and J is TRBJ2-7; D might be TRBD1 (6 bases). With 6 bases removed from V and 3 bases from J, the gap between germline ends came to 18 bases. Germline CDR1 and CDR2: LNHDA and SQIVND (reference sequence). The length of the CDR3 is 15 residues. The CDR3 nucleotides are TGTGCCAGTAGGGGGACACCGGGTAGTGTCTACGAGCAGTACTTC. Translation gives CASRGTPGSVYEQYF.

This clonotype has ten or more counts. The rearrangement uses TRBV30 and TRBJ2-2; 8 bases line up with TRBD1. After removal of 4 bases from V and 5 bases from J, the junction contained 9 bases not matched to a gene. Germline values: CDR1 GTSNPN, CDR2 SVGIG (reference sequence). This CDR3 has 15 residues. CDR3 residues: CAWKYRGLDTGELFF. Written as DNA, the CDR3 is TGTGCCTGGAAATACAGGGGGTTGGATACCGGGGAGCTGTTTTTT.

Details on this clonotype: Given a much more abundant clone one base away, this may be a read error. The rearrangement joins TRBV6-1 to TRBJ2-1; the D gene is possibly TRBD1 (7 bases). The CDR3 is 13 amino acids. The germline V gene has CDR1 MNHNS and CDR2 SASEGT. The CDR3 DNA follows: TGCGCCAGCAGCTCAGGGGGGAAGGAGACCCAGTTCTTC. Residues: CASSSGGKETQFF.

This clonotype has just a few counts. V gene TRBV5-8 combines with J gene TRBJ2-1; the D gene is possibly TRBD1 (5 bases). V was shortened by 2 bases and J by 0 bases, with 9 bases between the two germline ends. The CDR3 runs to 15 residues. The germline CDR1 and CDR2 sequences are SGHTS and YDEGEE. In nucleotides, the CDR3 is TGTGCCAGCAGCTTATACAGGAGCTCCTACAATGAGCAGTTCTTC. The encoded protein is CASSLYRSSYNEQFF. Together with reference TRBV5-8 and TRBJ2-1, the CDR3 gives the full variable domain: EAGVTQSPTHLIKTRGQQATLRCSPISGHTSVYWYQQALGLGLQFLLWYDEGEERNRGNFPPRFSGRQFPNYSSELNVNALELEDSALYLCASSLYRSSYNEQFFGPGTRLTVL.

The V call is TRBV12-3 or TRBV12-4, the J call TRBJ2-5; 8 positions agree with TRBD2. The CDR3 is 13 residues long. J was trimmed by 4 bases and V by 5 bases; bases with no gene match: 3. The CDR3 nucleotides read TGTGCCAGCAGTGAACTAGCGGCAGAGACCCAGTACTTC. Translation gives CASSELAAETQYF.

CDR3 DNA sequence: TGTGCCAGCTCACCTTCCCCGGGACGCCGGTTTGCAGGGGAGACCCAGTACTTC. This gives the protein CASSPSPGRRFAGETQYF. This chain joins TRBV18 and TRBJ2-5; D possibly matches TRBD1 or TRBD2 (5 bases each). The germline V gene has CDR1 KGHSH and CDR2 LQKENI. V dropped 3 bases and J dropped 5 bases, with 25 bases sitting between them. The CDR3 has 18 amino acids.

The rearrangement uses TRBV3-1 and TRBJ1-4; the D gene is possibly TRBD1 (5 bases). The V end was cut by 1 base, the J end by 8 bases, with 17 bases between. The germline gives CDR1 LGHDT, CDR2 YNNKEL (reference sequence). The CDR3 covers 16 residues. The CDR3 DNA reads TGTGCCAGCAGCCAAGGATGGGACCTGAAGGAGGAAAAACTGTTTTTT. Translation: CASSQGWDLKEEKLFF.

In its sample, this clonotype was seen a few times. The CDR3 DNA reads as TGTGCCAGCACCCAGGGCCAGGGAGTACCAGGCTACACCTTC. As protein: CASTQGQGVPGYTF. The chain has TRBV7-9 and TRBJ1-2; possible D gene TRBD1, 5 bases. The V gene's germline CDR1 is SEHNR and CDR2 FQNEAQ (reference sequence). CDR3 size: 14 residues. V shed 7 bases and J shed 8 bases, with 20 bases lying between them.

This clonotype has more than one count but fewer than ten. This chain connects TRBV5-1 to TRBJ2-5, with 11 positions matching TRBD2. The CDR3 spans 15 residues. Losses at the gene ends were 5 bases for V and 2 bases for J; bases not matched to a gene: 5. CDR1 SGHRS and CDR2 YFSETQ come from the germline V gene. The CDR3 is CASRGLAGGQETQYF. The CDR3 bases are TGCGCCAGCAGAGGACTAGCGGGTGGGCAAGAGACCCAGTACTTC.

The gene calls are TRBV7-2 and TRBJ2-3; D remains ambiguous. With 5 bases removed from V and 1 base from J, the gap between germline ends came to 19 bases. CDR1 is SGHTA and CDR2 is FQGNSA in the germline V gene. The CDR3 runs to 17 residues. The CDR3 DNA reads TGTGCCAGCAGCCAAGATCACCGACCCGGCGGCACAGATACGCAGTATTTT. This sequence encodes CASSQDHRPGGTDTQYF.

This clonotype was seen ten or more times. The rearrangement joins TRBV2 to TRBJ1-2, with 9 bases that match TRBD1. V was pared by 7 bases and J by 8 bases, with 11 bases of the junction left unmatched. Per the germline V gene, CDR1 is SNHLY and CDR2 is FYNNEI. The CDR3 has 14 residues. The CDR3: CASTLITGGWGYTF. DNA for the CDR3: TGTGCCAGCACCCTAATAACAGGGGGCTGGGGCTACACCTTC.

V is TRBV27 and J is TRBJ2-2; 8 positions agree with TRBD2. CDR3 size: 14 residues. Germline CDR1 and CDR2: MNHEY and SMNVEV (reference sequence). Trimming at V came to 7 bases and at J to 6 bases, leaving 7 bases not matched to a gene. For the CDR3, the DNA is TGTGCCAGCACGGGGGGGGCGATGGCCGGGGAGCTGTTTTTT. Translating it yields CASTGGAMAGELFF.

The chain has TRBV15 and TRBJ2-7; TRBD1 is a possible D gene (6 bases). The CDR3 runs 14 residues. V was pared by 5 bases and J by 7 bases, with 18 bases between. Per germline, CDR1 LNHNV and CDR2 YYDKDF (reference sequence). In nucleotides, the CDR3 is TGTGCCACCAGCTTCTCAGGGCAGGGGAATGAGCAGTACTTC. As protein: CATSFSGQGNEQYF.

The CDR3 DNA sequence: TGCGCCAGCAGTCAGACACCTCAGTACCAAGAGACCCAGTACTTC. It specifies CASSQTPQYQETQYF. The rearrangement joins TRBV4-1 to TRBJ2-5; D is ambiguous. Germline V gene sequence: CDR1 MGHRA, CDR2 YSYEKL. The length of the CDR3 is 15 residues. Deletions cut 6 bases from V and 0 bases from J, with 14 bases between.

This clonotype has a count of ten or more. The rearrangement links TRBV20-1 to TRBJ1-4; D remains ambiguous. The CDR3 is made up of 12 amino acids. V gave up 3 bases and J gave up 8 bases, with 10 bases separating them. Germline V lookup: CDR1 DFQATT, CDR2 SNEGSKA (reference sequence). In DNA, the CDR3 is TGCAGTGCTAGTCTGGCGGAAGAAAAACTGTTTTTT. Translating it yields CSASLAEEKLFF.

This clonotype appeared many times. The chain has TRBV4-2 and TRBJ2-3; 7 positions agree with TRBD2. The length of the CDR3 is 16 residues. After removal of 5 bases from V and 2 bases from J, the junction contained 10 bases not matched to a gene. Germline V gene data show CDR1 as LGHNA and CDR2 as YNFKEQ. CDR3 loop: CASSYRYGGNTDTQYF. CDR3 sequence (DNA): TGTGCCAGCAGCTATCGTTACGGGGGGAACACAGATACGCAGTATTTT.